This T cell receptor beta chain emerged from a study of T cell responses to AZD1222 COVID-19 vaccine. It was second doses at about 4 or about 12 weeks that were pooled. Sequencing was performed with immunoSEQ multiplex PCR; in TCRdb, only in-frame clones are kept and a portion is missing. The sample consists of 90,000 to 150,000 clones, approximately 86% of them appearing once. Germline trimming cut 5 bases from V and 4 bases from J; bases unmatched to any gene: 9. CDR3 length equals 14 residues. Germline assignment: CDR1 GTSNPN and CDR2 SVGIG (reference sequence). This TCR came from an adult who received the AZD1222 COVID-19 vaccine. The material was peripheral blood, obtained 28 days after the second AZD1222 dose. V usage is TRBV30 and J usage is TRBJ1-2; TRBD1 aligns across 8 bases. The CDR3 is CAWGLNRGTYGYTF. CDR3 coding DNA: TGTGCCTGGGGACTTAACAGGGGGACCTATGGCTACACCTTC.